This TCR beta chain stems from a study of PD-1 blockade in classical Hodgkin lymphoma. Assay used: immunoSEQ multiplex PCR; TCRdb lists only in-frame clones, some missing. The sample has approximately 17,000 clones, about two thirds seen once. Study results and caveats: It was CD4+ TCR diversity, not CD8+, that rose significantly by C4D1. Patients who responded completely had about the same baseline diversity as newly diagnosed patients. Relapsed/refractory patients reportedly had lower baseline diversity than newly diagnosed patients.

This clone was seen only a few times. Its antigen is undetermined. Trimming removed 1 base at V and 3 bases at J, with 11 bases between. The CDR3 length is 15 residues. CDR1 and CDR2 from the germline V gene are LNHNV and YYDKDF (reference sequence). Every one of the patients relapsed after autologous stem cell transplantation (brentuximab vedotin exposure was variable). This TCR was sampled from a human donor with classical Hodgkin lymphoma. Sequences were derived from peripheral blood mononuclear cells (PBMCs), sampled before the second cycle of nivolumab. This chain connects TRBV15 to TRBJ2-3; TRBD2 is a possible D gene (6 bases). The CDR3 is CATSRVAGRTDTQYF. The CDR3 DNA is TGTGCCACCAGCAGAGTTGCGGGAAGGACAGATACGCAGTATTTT.